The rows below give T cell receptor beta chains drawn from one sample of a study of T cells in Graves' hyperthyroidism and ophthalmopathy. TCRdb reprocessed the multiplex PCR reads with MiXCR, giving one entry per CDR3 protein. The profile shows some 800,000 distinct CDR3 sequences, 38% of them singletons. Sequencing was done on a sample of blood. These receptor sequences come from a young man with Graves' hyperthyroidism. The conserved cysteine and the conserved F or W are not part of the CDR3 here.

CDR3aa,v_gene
ASSRPGRDTEAF,TRBV4-1
AIRATVDEPQH,TRBV10-3
ASSKSDRDRQPQH,TRBV5-1
SAGRGSETQY,TRBV20-1
ASSGTGTHSPLH,TRBV2
SASGVKREGPSYEQY,TRBV20-1
ASSLAGTATFTYEQY,TRBV6-5
ASSQGTRSYEQY,TRBV4-1
ASSPYRGETQY,TRBV14
ASSLDTDTEAF,TRBV5-8
ASSEVGGGSNQPQH,TRBV10-3
SVRGRENTGELF,TRBV29-1
ATAGAGANVLT,TRBV19
ASSLDRGYEAF,TRBV7-8
SVESQENTEAF,TRBV29-1
ASSVGGNDQPQH,TRBV9
ASSLDRGSGGYT,TRBV5-1
ASSLRTAKFSGNTIY,TRBV7-2
ASSRTGPSYNSPLH,TRBV7-2
ATSSDRGQFKTEAF,TRBV15
SVEEGMGQPQY,TRBV29-1
ASKYGGGITGELF,TRBV10-2
ASSGDRGSGQPQH,TRBV10-3
ASSPPSSVQTQY,TRBV7-9
ASSRGGSNQPQY,TRBV5-4
ASTPGGGGWNTEAF,TRBV2
ASSPPGEGYRGSYEQY,TRBV11-2
ASTSQTTGRHYEQY,TRBV25-1
SVEGGDSYEQY,TRBV29-1
ASSARGFDEKLF,TRBV9
SAGGTVSYEQY,TRBV29-1
ASSATGTASSYEQY,TRBV10-2
ASSQDAGDQPQH,TRBV4-1
ATDRDRENGYT,TRBV25-1
SGNRGEKLF,TRBV20-1
ASSLLEEKETQY,TRBV7-2
ASSLAAGSNYGYT,TRBV5-1
ASNQQQNTEAF,TRBV7-2
SFGDHEQY,TRBV29-1
ASVETGGETQY,TRBV2
ASSLGTAKYGYT,TRBV7-9
ASSSSPPGATF,TRBV11-1
ASSESARETQY,TRBV10-2
ASSLDGAIRPNYGYT,TRBV9
SATLLTGETQY,TRBV20-1
SVEPLVDETGDTMNTEAF,TRBV29-1
AISDWGIQETQY,TRBV10-3